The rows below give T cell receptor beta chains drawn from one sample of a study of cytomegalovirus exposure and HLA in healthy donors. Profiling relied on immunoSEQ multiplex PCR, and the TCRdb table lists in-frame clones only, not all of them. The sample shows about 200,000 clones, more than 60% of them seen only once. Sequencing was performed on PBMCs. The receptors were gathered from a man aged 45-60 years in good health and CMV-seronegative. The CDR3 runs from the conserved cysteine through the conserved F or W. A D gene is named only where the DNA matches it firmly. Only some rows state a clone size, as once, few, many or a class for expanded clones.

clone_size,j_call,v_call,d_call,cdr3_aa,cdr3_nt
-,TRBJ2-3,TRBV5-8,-,CASSLDWGDRGTDTQYF,TGTGCCAGCAGCTTGGATTGGGGAGATCGAGGAACAGATACGCAGTATTTT
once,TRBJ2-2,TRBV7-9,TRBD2,CASSPPTSRSNTGELFF,TGTGCCAGCAGCCCTCCGACTAGCAGATCGAACACCGGGGAGCTGTTTTTT
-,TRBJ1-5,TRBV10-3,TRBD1,CAIRDRENQPQHF,TGTGCCATCAGGGACAGGGAGAATCAGCCCCAGCATTTT
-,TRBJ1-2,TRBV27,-,CASSLSFANYGYTF,TGTGCCAGCAGTTTGTCCTTCGCTAACTATGGCTACACCTTC
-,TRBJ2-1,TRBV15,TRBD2,CATSRGSGTSGNEQFF,TGTGCCACCAGCAGAGGATCCGGGACTAGCGGAAATGAGCAGTTCTTC
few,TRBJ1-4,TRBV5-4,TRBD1,CASSLEGGQLGEKLFF,TGTGCCAGCAGCTTGGAGGGGGGACAGTTGGGAGAAAAACTGTTTTTT
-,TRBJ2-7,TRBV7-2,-,CASSRSGFSYEQYF,TGTGCCAGCAGCCGTAGCGGTTTCTCCTACGAGCAGTACTTC
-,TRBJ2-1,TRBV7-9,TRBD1,CASRDGQDYLDEQFF,TGTGCCAGCAGAGACGGACAGGATTATCTAGATGAGCAGTTCTTC
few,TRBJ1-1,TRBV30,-,CAWSVRRGMNTEAFF,TGTGCCTGGAGTGTACGTCGGGGGATGAACACTGAAGCTTTCTTT
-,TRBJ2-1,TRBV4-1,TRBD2,CASSFLAGGNNEQFF,TGCGCCAGCAGTTTCCTAGCGGGAGGGAACAATGAGCAGTTCTTC
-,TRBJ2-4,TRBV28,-,CASGIFPDSSTHF,TGTGCCAGCGGAATCTTCCCCGACAGTAGCACCCACTTC
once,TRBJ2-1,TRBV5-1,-,CASSLVAGNYNEQFF,TGCGCCAGCAGCTTGGTCGCGGGAAACTACAATGAGCAGTTCTTC
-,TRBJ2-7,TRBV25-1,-,CASSDSYEQYF,TGTGCCAGCAGTGATTCATACGAGCAGTACTTC
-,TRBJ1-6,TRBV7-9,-,CASSPMVEISPLHF,TGTGCCAGCAGCCCTATGGTAGAAATTTCACCCCTCCACTTT
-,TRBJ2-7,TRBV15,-,CATSRELGRIASYEQYF,TGTGCCACCAGCAGAGAATTGGGGAGGATCGCCTCCTACGAGCAGTACTTC
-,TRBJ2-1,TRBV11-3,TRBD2,CASSSGLAGVDEQFF,TGTGCCAGCAGCTCGGGACTAGCGGGAGTCGATGAGCAGTTCTTC
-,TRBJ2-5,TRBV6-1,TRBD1,CASSFPGQIQETQYF,TGTGCCAGCAGTTTTCCGGGACAGATCCAAGAGACCCAGTACTTC
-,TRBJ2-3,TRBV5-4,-,CASSLGQISTDTQYF,TGTGCCAGCAGCTTGGGACAGATTAGCACAGATACGCAGTATTTT
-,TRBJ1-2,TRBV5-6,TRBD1,CASSQLRQGSNYGYTF,TGTGCCAGCAGCCAATTAAGACAGGGGTCTAACTATGGCTACACCTTC
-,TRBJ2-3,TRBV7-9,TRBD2,CASSLVTSSGSIADTQYF,TGTGCCAGCAGCTTAGTTACCTCTAGCGGGAGTATCGCAGATACGCAGTATTTT
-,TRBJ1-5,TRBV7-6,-,CASSQGQGLGNQPQHF,TGTGCCAGCAGCCAGGGCCAGGGTTTGGGCAATCAGCCCCAGCATTTT
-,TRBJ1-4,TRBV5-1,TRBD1,CASSLRDRGSTIEKLFF,TGCGCCAGCAGCCTCCGGGACAGGGGTTCGACTATTGAAAAACTGTTTTTT
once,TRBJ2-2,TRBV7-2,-,CASSRRETTGELFF,TGTGCCAGCAGCCGTAGAGAAACCACCGGGGAGCTGTTTTTT
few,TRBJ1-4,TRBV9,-,CASSVDPGTSYEKLFF,TGTGCCAGCAGCGTAGATCCCGGGACTTCTTATGAAAAACTGTTTTTT
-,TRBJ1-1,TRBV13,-,CASSLGAGMNTEAFF,TGTGCCAGCAGCTTAGGGGCGGGTATGAACACTGAAGCTTTCTTT
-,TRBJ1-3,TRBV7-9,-,CASSPEARIGNTIYF,TGTGCCAGCAGCCCGGAGGCCCGGATTGGAAACACCATATATTTT
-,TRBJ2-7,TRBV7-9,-,CASSLTADEQYF,TGTGCCAGCAGTTTAACAGCTGACGAGCAGTACTTC
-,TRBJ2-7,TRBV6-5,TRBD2,CASSMVLAGSYEQYF,TGTGCCAGCAGTATGGTACTAGCGGGATCCTACGAGCAGTACTTC
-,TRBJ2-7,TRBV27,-,CASSLSDRPSEQYF,TGTGCCAGCAGTTTATCCGACAGGCCGAGCGAGCAGTACTTC
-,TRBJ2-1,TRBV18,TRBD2,CASSPDMTSGRYEQFF,TGTGCCAGCTCACCAGATATGACTAGCGGGAGGTATGAGCAGTTCTTC
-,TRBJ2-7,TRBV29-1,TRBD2,CSVADAGVLHEQYF,TGCAGCGTTGCTGACGCGGGAGTGCTCCACGAGCAGTACTTC
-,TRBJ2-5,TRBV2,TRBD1,CASRRQGVQETQYF,TGTGCCAGCAGACGACAGGGGGTCCAAGAGACCCAGTACTTC
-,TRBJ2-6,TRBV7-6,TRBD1,CASSLAGTASGANVLTF,TGTGCCAGCAGCTTAGCGGGGACAGCCTCTGGGGCCAACGTCCTGACTTTC